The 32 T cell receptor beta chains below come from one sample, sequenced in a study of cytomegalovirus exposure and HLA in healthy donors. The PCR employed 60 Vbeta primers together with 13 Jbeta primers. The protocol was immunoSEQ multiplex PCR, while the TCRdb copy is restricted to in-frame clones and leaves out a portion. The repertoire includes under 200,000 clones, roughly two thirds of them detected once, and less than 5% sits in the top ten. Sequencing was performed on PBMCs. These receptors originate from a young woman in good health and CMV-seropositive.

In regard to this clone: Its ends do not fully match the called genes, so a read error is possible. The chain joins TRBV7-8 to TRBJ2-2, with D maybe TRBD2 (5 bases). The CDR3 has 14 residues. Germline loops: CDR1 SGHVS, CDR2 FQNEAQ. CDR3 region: CASSLAANTGELFF. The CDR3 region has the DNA TGTGCCAGCAGCCTAGCAGCCAACACCGGGGAGCTGTTTTTT.

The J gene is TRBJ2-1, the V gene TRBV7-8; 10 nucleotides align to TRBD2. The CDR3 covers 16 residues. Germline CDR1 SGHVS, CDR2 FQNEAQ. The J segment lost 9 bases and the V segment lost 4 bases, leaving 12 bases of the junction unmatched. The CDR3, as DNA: TGTGCCAGCAGCTCGACTAGCGGGTGGTGGGGGGGTGAGCAGTTCTTC. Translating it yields CASSSTSGWWGGEQFF.

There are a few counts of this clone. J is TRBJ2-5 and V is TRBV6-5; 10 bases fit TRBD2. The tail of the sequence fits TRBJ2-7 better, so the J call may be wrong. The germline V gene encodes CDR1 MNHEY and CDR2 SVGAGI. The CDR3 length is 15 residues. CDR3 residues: CASSYSSSGSYEQYF. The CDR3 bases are TGTGCCAGCAGTTACTCATCTAGCGGGAGCTACGAGCAGTACTTC.

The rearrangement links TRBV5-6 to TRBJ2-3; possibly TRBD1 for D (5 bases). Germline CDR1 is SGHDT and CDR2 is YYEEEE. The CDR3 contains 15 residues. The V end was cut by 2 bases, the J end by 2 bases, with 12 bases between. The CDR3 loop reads CASSFRPGNTDTQYF. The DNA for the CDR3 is TGTGCCAGCAGCTTTAGACCAGGGAACACAGATACGCAGTATTTT.

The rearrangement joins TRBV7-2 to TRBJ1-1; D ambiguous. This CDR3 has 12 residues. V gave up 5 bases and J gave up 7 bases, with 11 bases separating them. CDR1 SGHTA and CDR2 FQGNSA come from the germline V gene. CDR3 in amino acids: CASSTNSHEAFF. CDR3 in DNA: TGTGCCAGCAGCACGAACAGCCATGAAGCTTTCTTT.

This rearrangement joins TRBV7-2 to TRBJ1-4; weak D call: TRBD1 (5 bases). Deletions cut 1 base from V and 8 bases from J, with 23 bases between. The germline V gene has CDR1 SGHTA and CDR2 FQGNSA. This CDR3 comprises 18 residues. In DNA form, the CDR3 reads TGTGCCAGCAGCTTAGTTTACGGGCTCTTTAATAAGGGGGAAAAACTGTTTTTT. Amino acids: CASSLVYGLFNKGEKLFF.

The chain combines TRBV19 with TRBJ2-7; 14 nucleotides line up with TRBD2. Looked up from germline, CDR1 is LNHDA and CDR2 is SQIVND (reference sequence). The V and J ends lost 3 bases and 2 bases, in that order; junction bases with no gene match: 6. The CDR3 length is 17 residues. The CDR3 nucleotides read TGTGCCAGTAGTATCGGACTAGCGGGGGGCCCTGCCTACGAGCAGTACTTC. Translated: CASSIGLAGGPAYEQYF.

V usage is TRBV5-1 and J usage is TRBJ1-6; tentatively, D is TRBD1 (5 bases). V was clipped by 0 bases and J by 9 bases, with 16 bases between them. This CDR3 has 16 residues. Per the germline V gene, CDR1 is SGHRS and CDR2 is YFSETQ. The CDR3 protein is CASSLEGLGGSSPLHF. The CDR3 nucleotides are TGCGCCAGCAGCTTGGAAGGACTTGGGGGGAGTTCACCCCTCCACTTT.

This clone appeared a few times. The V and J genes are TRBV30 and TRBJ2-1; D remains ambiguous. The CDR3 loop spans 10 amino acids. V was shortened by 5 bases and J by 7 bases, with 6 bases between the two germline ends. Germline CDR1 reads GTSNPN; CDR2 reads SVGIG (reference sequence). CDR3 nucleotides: TGTGCCTGGGCTACTAATGAGCAGTTCTTC. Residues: CAWATNEQFF.

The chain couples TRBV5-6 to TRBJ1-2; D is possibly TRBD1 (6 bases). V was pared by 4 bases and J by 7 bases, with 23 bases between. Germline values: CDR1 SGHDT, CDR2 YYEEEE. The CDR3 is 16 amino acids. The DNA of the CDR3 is TGTGCCAGCAGCCTGGCCGGGGGGGGCAGCGGCGTTGGCTACACCTTC. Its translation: CASSLAGGGSGVGYTF.

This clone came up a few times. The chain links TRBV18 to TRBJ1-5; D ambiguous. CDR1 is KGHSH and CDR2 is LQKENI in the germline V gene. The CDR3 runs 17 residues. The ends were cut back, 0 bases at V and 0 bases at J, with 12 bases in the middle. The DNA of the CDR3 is TGTGCCAGCTCACCACCGAAAACACCGTATAGCAATCAGCCCCAGCATTTT. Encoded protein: CASSPPKTPYSNQPQHF.

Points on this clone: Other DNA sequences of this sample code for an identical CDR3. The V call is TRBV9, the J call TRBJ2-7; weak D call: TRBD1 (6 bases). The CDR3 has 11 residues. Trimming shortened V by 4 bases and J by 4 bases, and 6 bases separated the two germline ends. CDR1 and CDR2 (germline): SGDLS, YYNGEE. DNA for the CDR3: TGTGCCAGCAGCACAGGGTACGAGCAGTACTTC. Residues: CASSTGYEQYF.

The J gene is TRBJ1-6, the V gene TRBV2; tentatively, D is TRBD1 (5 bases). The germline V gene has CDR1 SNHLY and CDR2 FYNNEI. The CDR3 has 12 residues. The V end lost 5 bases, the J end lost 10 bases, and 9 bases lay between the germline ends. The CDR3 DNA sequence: TGTGCCAGCAGTCCCCAGGGATCACCCCTCCACTTT. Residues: CASSPQGSPLHF.

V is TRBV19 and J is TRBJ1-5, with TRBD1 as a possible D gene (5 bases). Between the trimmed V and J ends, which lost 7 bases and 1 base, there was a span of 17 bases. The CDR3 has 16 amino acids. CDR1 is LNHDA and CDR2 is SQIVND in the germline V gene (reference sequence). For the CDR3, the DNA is TGTGCCAGTACCATAGGGACTAGAGGAAGCAATCAGCCCCAGCATTTT. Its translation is CASTIGTRGSNQPQHF. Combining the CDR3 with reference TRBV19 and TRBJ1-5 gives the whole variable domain DGGITQSPKYLFRKEGQNVTLSCEQNLNHDAMYWYRQDPGQGLRLIYYSQIVNDFQKGDIAEGYSVSREKKESFPLTVTSAQKNPTAFYLCASTIGTRGSNQPQHFGDGTRLSIL.

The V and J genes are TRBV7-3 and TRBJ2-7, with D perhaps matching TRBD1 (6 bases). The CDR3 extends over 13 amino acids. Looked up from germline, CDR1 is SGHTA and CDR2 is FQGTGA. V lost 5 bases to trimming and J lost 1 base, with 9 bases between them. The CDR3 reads CASSRDRSYEQYF. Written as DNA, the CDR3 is TGTGCCAGCAGCAGAGACAGGTCCTACGAGCAGTACTTC.

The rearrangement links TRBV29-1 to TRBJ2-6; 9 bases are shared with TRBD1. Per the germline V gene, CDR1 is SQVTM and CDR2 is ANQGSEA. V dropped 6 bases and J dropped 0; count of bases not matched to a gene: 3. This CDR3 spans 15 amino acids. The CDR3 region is CSVLGQGSGANVLTF. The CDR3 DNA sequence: TGCAGCGTGCTGGGACAGGGCTCTGGGGCCAACGTCCTGACTTTC.

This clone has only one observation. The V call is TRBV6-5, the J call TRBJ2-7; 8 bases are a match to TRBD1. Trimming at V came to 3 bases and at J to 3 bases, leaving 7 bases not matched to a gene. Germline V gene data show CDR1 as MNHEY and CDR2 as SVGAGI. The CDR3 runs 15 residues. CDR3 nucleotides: TGTGCCAGCAGTTATACCGGGACAGGACTCTACGAGCAGTACTTC. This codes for CASSYTGTGLYEQYF.

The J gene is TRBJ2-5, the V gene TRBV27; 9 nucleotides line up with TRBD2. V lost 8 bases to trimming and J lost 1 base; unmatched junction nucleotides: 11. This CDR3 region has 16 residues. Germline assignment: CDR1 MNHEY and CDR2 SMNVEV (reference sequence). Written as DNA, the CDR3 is TGTGCCAGCGGATCCCTCGCGGGGGGGGTCCAAGAGACCCAGTACTTC. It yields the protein CASGSLAGGVQETQYF.

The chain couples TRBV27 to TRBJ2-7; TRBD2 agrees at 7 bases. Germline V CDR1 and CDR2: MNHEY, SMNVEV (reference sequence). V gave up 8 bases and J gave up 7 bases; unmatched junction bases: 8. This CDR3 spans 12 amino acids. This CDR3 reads CASAAGVREQYF. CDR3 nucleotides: TGTGCCAGCGCGGCGGGAGTTCGGGAGCAGTACTTC.

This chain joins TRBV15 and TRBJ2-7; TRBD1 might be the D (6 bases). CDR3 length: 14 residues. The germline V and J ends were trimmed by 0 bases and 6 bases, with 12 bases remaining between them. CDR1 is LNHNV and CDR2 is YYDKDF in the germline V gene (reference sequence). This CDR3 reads CATSRDRQGLEQYF. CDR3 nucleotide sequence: TGTGCCACCAGCAGAGATAGGCAGGGGCTCGAGCAGTACTTC.

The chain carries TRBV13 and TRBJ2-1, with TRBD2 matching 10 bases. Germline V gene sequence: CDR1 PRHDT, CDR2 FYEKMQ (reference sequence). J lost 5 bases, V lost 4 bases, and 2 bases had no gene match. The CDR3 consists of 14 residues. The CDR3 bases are TGTGCCAGCAGCTGGGGACTAGCGAACAATGAGCAGTTCTTC. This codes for CASSWGLANNEQFF.

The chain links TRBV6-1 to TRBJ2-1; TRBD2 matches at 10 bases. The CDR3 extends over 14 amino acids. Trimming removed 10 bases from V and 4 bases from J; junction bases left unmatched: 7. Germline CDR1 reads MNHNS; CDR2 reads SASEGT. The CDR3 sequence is CATILAGIYNEQFF. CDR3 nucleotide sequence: TGTGCCACCATACTAGCGGGAATATACAATGAGCAGTTCTTC.

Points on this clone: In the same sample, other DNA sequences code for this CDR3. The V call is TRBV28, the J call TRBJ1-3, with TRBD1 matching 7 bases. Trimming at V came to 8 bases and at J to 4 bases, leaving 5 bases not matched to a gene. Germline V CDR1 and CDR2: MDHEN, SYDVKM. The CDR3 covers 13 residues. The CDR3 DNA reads TGTGCCAGCGGTACAGGGGCAGGAAACACCATATATTTT. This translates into CASGTGAGNTIYF.

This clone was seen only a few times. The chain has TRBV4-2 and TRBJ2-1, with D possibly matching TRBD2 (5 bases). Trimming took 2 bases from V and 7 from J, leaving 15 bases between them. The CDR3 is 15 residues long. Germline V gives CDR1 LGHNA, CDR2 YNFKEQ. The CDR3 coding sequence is TGTGCCAGCAGCCAATACCTGGGAGTAGATAATGAGCAGTTCTTC. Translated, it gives CASSQYLGVDNEQFF.

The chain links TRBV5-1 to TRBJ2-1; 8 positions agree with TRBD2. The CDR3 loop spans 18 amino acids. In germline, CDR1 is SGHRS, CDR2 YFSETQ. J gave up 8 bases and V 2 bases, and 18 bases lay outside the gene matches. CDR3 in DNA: TGCGCCAGCAGCTTCGGGGGGGCGATTCCTAGCGAAAGGGATGAGCAGTTCTTC. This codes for CASSFGGAIPSERDEQFF.

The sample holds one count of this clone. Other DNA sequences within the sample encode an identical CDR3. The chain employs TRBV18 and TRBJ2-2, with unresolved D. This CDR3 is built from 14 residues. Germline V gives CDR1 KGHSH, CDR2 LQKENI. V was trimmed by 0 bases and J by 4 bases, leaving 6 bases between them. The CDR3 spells CASSPPSLTGELFF. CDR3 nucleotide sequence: TGTGCCAGCTCACCACCTTCTCTCACCGGGGAGCTGTTTTTT.

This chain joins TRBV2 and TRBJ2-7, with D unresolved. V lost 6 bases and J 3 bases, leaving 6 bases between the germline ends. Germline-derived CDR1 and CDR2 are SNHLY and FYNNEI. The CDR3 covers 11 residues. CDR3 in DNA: TGTGCCAGCAGACAGTTCTACGAGCAGTACTTC. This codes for CASRQFYEQYF.

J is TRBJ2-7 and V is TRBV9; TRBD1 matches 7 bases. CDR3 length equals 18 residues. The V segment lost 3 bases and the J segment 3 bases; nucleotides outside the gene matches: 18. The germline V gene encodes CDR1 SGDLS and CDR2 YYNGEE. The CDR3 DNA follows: TGTGCCAGCAGCGCCCCCCGGGACAGCCAAGTGGGCGTCTACGAGCAGTACTTC. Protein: CASSAPRDSQVGVYEQYF.

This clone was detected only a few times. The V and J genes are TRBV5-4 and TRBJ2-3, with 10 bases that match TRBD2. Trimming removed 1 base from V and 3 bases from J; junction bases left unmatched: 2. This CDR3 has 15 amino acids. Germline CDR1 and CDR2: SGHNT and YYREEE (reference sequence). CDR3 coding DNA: TGTGCCAGCAGCTTGAGCGGGGGGGCGACAGATACGCAGTATTTT. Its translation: CASSLSGGATDTQYF. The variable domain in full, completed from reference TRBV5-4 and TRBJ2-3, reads ETGVTQSPTHLIKTRGQQVTLRCSSQSGHNTVSWYQQALGQGPQFIFQYYREEENGRGNFPPRFSGLQFPNYSSELNVNALELDDSALYLCASSLSGGATDTQYFGPGTRLTVL.

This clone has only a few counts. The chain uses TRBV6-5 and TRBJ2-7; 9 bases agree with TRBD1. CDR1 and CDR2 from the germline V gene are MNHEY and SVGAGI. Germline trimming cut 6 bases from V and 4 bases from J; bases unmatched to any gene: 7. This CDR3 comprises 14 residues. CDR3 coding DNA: TGTGCCAGCAGAGGGACAGGGAATGTTTACGAGCAGTACTTC. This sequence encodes CASRGTGNVYEQYF.

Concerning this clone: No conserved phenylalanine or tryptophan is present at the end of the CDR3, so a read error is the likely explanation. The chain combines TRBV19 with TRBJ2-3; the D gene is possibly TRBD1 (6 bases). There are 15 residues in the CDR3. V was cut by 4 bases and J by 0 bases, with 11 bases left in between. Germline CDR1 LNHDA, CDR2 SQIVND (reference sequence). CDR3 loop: CASSSTGPSTDTQYV. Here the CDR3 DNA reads TGTGCCAGTAGTAGCACAGGGCCCAGCACAGATACGCAGTATGTT.

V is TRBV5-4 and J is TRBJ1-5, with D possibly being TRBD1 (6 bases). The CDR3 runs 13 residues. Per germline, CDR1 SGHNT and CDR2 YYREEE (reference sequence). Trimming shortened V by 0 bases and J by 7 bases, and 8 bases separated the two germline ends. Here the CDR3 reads CASSLGRGQPQHF. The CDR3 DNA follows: TGTGCCAGCAGCTTGGGCAGGGGACAGCCCCAGCATTTT.